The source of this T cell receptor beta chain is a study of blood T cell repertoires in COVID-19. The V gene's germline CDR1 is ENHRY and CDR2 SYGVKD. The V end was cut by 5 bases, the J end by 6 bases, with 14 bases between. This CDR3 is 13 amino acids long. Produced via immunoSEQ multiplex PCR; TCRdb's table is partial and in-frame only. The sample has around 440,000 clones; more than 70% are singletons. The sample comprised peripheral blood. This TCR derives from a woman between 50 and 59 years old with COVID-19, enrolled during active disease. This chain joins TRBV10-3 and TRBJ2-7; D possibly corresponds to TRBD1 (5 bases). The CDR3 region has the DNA TGTGCCATCAGTTTGGACACCGCGAGCGAGCAGTACTTC. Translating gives CAISLDTASEQYF.